A selection of T cell receptor beta chains follows, all from one sample in a study of cytomegalovirus exposure and HLA in healthy donors. The assay was immunoSEQ multiplex PCR, and TCRdb's table has in-frame clones only and misses some. Among 150,000 to 200,000 clones listed, roughly 85% were seen once. Source material: PBMCs. These receptors originate from a man between 18 and 29 years old in good health and CMV-seropositive. Both conserved end residues are part of each CDR3. The D gene is left open where the match is weak. Only part of the rows carry a size: once, few, many, or a class if the clone is expanded.

v_call	d_call	j_call	clone_size	cdr3_nt	cdr3_aa
TRBV30	.	TRBJ1-2	.	TGTGCCTGGCTCAGGGGAAGCTATGGCTACACCTTC	CAWLRGSYGYTF
TRBV7-9	TRBD1	TRBJ2-7	.	TGTGCCAGCAGTCCGACAGGGAAGGACGAGCAGTACTTC	CASSPTGKDEQYF
TRBV9	.	TRBJ1-2	.	TGTGCCAGCAGCGTCAACCGGGACAATGCGGATGGCTACACCTTC	CASSVNRDNADGYTF
TRBV9	TRBD2	TRBJ2-5	once	TGTGCCAGCAGCGTGGCTAGCGGGGCCCAAGAGACCCAGTACTTC	CASSVASGAQETQYF
TRBV6-5	TRBD1	TRBJ1-2	.	TGTGCCAGCAGTCGACAGGGTGGGAAGCATGGCTACACCTTC	CASSRQGGKHGYTF
TRBV6-1	TRBD1	TRBJ1-1	.	TGTGCCAGCAGTGAAGGAGCAGGGGGCAGCACTGAAGCTTTCTTT	CASSEGAGGSTEAFF
TRBV28	.	TRBJ1-2	.	TGTGCCAGCAGTTTCAGGGGTCCAGACTATGGCTACACCTTC	CASSFRGPDYGYTF
TRBV2	.	TRBJ1-5	.	TGTGCCAGCAGTGGAGCTCCTAATAGCAATCAGCCCCAGCATTTT	CASSGAPNSNQPQHF
TRBV29-1	TRBD2	TRBJ2-2	.	TGCAGCGTTGAGAGGGAGGGAAGAGGAACGACCGGGGAGCTGTTTTTT	CSVEREGRGTTGELFF
TRBV28	TRBD1	TRBJ2-5	.	TGTGCCAGCAGCCTCCCGACAGGGGCAGAGACCCAGTACTTC	CASSLPTGAETQYF
TRBV19	TRBD1	TRBJ2-7	.	TGTGCCAGTAGTTGGGGACAGAACACCTACGAGCAGTACTTC	CASSWGQNTYEQYF
TRBV5-1	.	TRBJ1-2	.	TGCGCCAGCAAGGGAGGAGTTCAGGAGGGCTACACCTTC	CASKGGVQEGYTF
TRBV7-8	TRBD1	TRBJ2-3	.	TGTGCCAGCAGCTGGGACACCGGGACAGGTGCTTCTAGCACAGATACGCAGTATTTT	CASSWDTGTGASSTDTQYF
TRBV13	TRBD1	TRBJ2-7	.	TGTGCCAGCAGCTTTCGGGACAGACTCTCCTACGAGCAGTACTTC	CASSFRDRLSYEQYF
TRBV4-1	.	TRBJ2-7	once	TGCGCCAGCAGCCAAGGCAAGTTCGGCTCCTACGAGCAGTACTTC	CASSQGKFGSYEQYF
TRBV9	.	TRBJ1-2	.	TGTGCCAGCAGCGTAGATGCCGCAGGGTACTATGGCTACACCTTC	CASSVDAAGYYGYTF
TRBV5-1	.	TRBJ2-7	.	TGCGCCAGCAGCTGGGAGACGGGTTCCTACGAGCAGTACTTC	CASSWETGSYEQYF
TRBV6-1	.	TRBJ1-3	many	TGTGCCAGCAGTGAAAGGACAGTTGGAAACACCATATATTTT	CASSERTVGNTIYF
TRBV6-1	TRBD1	TRBJ2-5	.	TGTGCCAGCAGTGTGGCCGGGACAGGGGGAAAGGAGACCCAGTACTTC	CASSVAGTGGKETQYF
TRBV28	TRBD1	TRBJ1-4	.	TGTGCCAGCAGAACAGGGGGAGGTGAAAAACTGTTTTTT	CASRTGGGEKLFF
TRBV6-5	.	TRBJ2-5	once	TGTGCCAGCAGTCGAACTTTGGACAGCCAAGAGACCCAGTACTTC	CASSRTLDSQETQYF
TRBV5-1	.	TRBJ2-7	once	TGCGCCAGCAGCTTGGCAGGCTCCTACGAGCAGTACTTC	CASSLAGSYEQYF
TRBV30	.	TRBJ1-1	.	TGTGCCTGGAGTGTACGCCGCGGGACCACTGAAGCTTTCTTT	CAWSVRRGTTEAFF
TRBV18	.	TRBJ2-2	.	TGTGCCAGCTCATACAGTCAGAACACCGGGGAGCTGTTTTTT	CASSYSQNTGELFF
TRBV27	.	TRBJ1-2	.	TGTGCCAGCAACTTTGTCCCTAACTATGGCTACACCTTC	CASNFVPNYGYTF
TRBV5-6	TRBD2	TRBJ2-3	.	TGTGCCAGCAGCTCGACTAGCCGCACAGATACGCAGTATTTT	CASSSTSRTDTQYF
TRBV5-1	.	TRBJ2-7	few	TGCGCCAGCAGCTTGGCGGGGGACGAGCAGTACTTC	CASSLAGDEQYF
TRBV5-1	.	TRBJ1-2	.	TGCGCCAGCAGCTTGGGGGCGGGGGACTATGGCTACACCTTC	CASSLGAGDYGYTF
TRBV15	.	TRBJ1-5	few	TGTGCCACCAGCACACGAGCTTATCAGCCCCAGCATTTT	CATSTRAYQPQHF
TRBV4-1	TRBD1	TRBJ1-6	.	TGCGCCAGCAGCCAGCCAACAGGGGGCCGAGGTTCACCCCTCCACTTT	CASSQPTGGRGSPLHF